This passage covers 27 T cell receptor beta chains from one sample sequenced in a study of control samples from healthy donors and cancer patients (TCRdb year 2020). The library relied on the immunoSEQ multiplex PCR assay. TCRdb's version of the immuneACCESS table is confined to in-frame rearrangements and falls short of the full clone set. An unresolved V gene accounts for under half of the shortfall where checked; the remainder is of unknown origin. The sample records roughly 190,000 clones, about 91% of which are singletons. About 2% of the sample goes to the ten largest clones. Sample: blood. These receptors were collected from a man younger than 40 in good health.

This chain connects TRBV6-1 to TRBJ2-7; tentative D call: TRBD2 (6 bases). V lost 1 base to trimming and J lost 3 bases, with 16 bases between them. The CDR3 has 16 amino acids. Germline V gene sequence: CDR1 MNHNS, CDR2 SASEGT. The CDR3, as DNA: TGTGCCAGCAGTGAAGGAGGCGCGGGGCCTCACTACGAGCAGTACTTC. This gives the protein CASSEGGAGPHYEQYF.

V and J are TRBV23-1 and TRBJ2-1; unclear D gene. TRBV23-1 is reported as an ORF; its role is uncertain. The CDR3 extends over 15 amino acids. Trimming shortened V by 3 bases and J by 3 bases, and 12 bases separated the two germline ends. The chain's CDR3 is CASSHGCRNYNEQFF. CDR3 sequence (DNA): TGCGCCAGCAGTCATGGGTGCCGAAACTACAATGAGCAGTTCTTC.

A word on this clone: Relative to the germline gene, one junction end is altered; a read error may explain this. This chain uses TRBV7-8 with TRBJ1-2; no clear D gene. Germline V gene sequence: CDR1 SGHVS, CDR2 FQNEAQ. The CDR3 consists of 14 residues. The CDR3 protein is CASSQTTANYGYSF. The CDR3 DNA follows: TGTGCCAGCAGCCAAACGACGGCGAACTATGGCTACTCCTTC. The variable domain in full, completed from reference TRBV7-8 and TRBJ1-2, reads GAGVSQSPRYKVAKRGQDVALRCDPISGHVSLFWYQQALGQGPEFLTYFQNEAQLDKSGLPSDRFFAERPEGSVSTLKIQRTQQEDSAVYLCASSQTTANYGYSFGSGTRLTVV.

The V call is TRBV28, the J call TRBJ1-3, with D possibly matching TRBD1 (5 bases). The CDR3 is 14 residues long. Germline V lookup: CDR1 MDHEN, CDR2 SYDVKM. The V gene lost 8 bases and the J gene lost 3 bases, with 14 bases spanning the gap. The CDR3 bases are TGTGCCAGCGTACCAGGGTATTTTGGAAACACCATATATTTT. Protein sequence: CASVPGYFGNTIYF.

The gene calls are TRBV10-1 and TRBJ2-3; D remains ambiguous. Trimming shortened V by 2 bases and J by 2 bases, and 8 bases separated the two germline ends. Germline loops: CDR1 WNHNN, CDR2 SYGVQD (reference sequence). This CDR3 comprises 14 residues. The CDR3 loop is CASSEDGPTDTQYF. CDR3 in DNA: TGCGCCAGCAGTGAGGACGGCCCCACAGATACGCAGTATTTT.

The chain couples TRBV5-1 to TRBJ2-1, with TRBD2 as a possible D gene (5 bases). The germline V and J ends were trimmed by 4 bases and 10 bases, with 21 bases remaining between them. The germline V gene has CDR1 SGHRS and CDR2 YFSETQ. The CDR3 sequence is 15 residues long. CDR3 sequence (DNA): TGCGCCAGCAGCCCGGTAGAAGGGCTACGGAGGGAGCAGTTCTTC. Translating gives CASSPVEGLRREQFF. The variable domain in full, completed from reference TRBV5-1 and TRBJ2-1, reads KAGVTQTPRYLIKTRGQQVTLSCSPISGHRSVSWYQQTPGQGLQFLFEYFSETQRNKGNFPGRFSGRQFSNSRSEMNVSTLELGDSALYLCASSPVEGLRREQFFGPGTRLTVL.

This chain connects TRBV29-1 to TRBJ2-6; TRBD1 matches at 11 bases. Germline V gives CDR1 SQVTM, CDR2 ANQGSEA. V dropped 5 bases and J dropped 0; count of bases not matched to a gene: 9. CDR3 length: 18 amino acids. Written as DNA, the CDR3 is TGCAGCGTTTTAATGGGACAGGGGGAGTTCTCTGGGGCCAACGTCCTGACTTTC. Translation: CSVLMGQGEFSGANVLTF.

The chain recombines TRBV5-1 with TRBJ2-7; D perhaps matches TRBD1 (5 bases). V lost 2 bases to trimming and J lost 2 bases, with 11 bases between them. Germline-derived CDR1 and CDR2 are SGHRS and YFSETQ. This CDR3 is 14 amino acids long. CDR3 residues: CASSFVTAPYEQYF. The CDR3, as DNA: TGCGCCAGCAGCTTCGTGACAGCGCCCTACGAGCAGTACTTC.

The chain recombines TRBV2 with TRBJ2-3; 12 nucleotides align to TRBD2. From germline, CDR1 is SNHLY and CDR2 FYNNEI. The CDR3 is 15 amino acids. Trimming removed 4 bases from V and 4 bases from J; junction bases left unmatched: 3. The CDR3 here is CASSARLAGADTQYF. The CDR3 DNA sequence: TGTGCCAGCAGTGCGCGACTAGCGGGGGCAGATACGCAGTATTTT.

In its sample, this clone was seen once. The J gene is TRBJ2-7, the V gene TRBV13; D gene unclear. This CDR3 contains 14 residues. V was cut by 2 bases and J by 6 bases, with 14 bases left in between. Germline V gene sequence: CDR1 PRHDT, CDR2 FYEKMQ (reference sequence). CDR3 DNA: TGTGCCAGCAGCTTACGATCAACCAAGGGCGAGCAGTACTTC. It specifies CASSLRSTKGEQYF.

This chain links TRBV9 with TRBJ2-3, with D perhaps matching TRBD1 (6 bases). Germline CDR1 SGDLS, CDR2 YYNGEE. This CDR3 contains 14 residues. Trimming took off 0 bases at V and 2 bases at J, with 7 bases between the two ends. CDR3 in amino acids: CASSVVGATDTQYF. DNA of the CDR3: TGTGCCAGCAGCGTAGTGGGGGCCACAGATACGCAGTATTTT.

As concerns this clone: In the same sample, other DNA sequences code for this CDR3. The genes are TRBV30 and TRBJ1-5; D gene unclear. Trimming left V 0 bases short and J 1 base short, with 7 bases between. Germline V lookup: CDR1 GTSNPN, CDR2 SVGIG (reference sequence). The CDR3 loop spans 14 amino acids. CDR3 nucleotides: TGTGCCTGGAGTGTAGGAGGGAGCAATCAGCCCCAGCATTTT. This codes for CAWSVGGSNQPQHF.

V and J are TRBV24-1 and TRBJ2-7, with TRBD1 matching 7 bases. The CDR3 covers 13 residues. Looked up from germline, CDR1 is KGHDR and CDR2 is SFDVKD. Trimming cost V 9 bases and J 3 bases; bases outside gene matches: 7. In DNA form, the CDR3 reads TGTGCCACCTCCCAATCAGGGGGCTACGAGCAGTACTTC. This codes for CATSQSGGYEQYF.

The chain is built from TRBV6-5 and TRBJ1-5, with a tentative D call TRBD1 (5 bases). CDR1 is MNHEY and CDR2 is SVGAGI in the germline V gene. With 5 bases removed from V and 3 bases from J, the gap between germline ends came to 14 bases. This CDR3 is 15 amino acids long. CDR3 amino acids: CASSHQGMYNQPQHF. CDR3 DNA: TGTGCCAGCAGTCATCAGGGAATGTACAATCAGCCCCAGCATTTT.

A single count supports this clone. The rearrangement uses TRBV24-1 and TRBJ1-4; 7 bases fit TRBD1. This CDR3 spans 13 amino acids. V gave up 4 bases and J gave up 8 bases; unmatched junction bases: 3. The germline gives CDR1 KGHDR, CDR2 SFDVKD. The CDR3 nucleotides are TGTGCCACCAGTGAGGTGACAGGGGAAAAACTGTTTTTT. As protein: CATSEVTGEKLFF.

V usage is TRBV4-1 and J usage is TRBJ2-7, with TRBD1 identical over 7 bases. V dropped 0 bases and J dropped 5; count of bases not matched to a gene: 7. This CDR3 spans 15 amino acids. CDR1 MGHRA and CDR2 YSYEKL come from the germline V gene. The CDR3 region has the DNA TGCGCCAGCAGCCAAGATAACAGGGGAACCGACGAGCAGTACTTC. It is translated as CASSQDNRGTDEQYF.

The chain joins TRBV5-1 to TRBJ2-5; D unresolved. Germline loops: CDR1 SGHRS, CDR2 YFSETQ. Trimming left V 0 bases short and J 5 bases short, with 11 bases between. The CDR3 is 14 residues long. The CDR3 here is CASSLGTVRETQYF. As DNA, the CDR3 is TGCGCCAGCAGCTTGGGTACAGTTCGGGAGACCCAGTACTTC. The full variable domain, rest sourced from reference TRBV5-1 and TRBJ2-5, is KAGVTQTPRYLIKTRGQQVTLSCSPISGHRSVSWYQQTPGQGLQFLFEYFSETQRNKGNFPGRFSGRQFSNSRSEMNVSTLELGDSALYLCASSLGTVRETQYFGPGTRLLVL.

The V call is TRBV27, the J call TRBJ1-1, with no clear D. V was clipped by 10 bases and J by 4 bases, with 19 bases between them. The CDR3 is 14 residues long. Germline loops: CDR1 MNHEY, CDR2 SMNVEV (reference sequence). CDR3 nucleotide sequence: TGTGCCACCCTGTCCTACTCGGCGAGCACTGAAGCTTTCTTT. It yields the protein CATLSYSASTEAFF.

V and J are TRBV7-9 and TRBJ2-7; D is undetermined. This CDR3 is built from 14 residues. V lost 5 bases and J lost 4, with 15 bases in between. Germline CDR1 SEHNR, CDR2 FQNEAQ (reference sequence). The CDR3 DNA reads as TGTGCCAGCAGCCCCATACGTTATTTTTACGAGCAGTACTTC. This translates into CASSPIRYFYEQYF.

The chain couples TRBV19 to TRBJ1-2, with D unclear. V lost 7 bases and J 3 bases, leaving 9 bases between the germline ends. Per germline, CDR1 LNHDA and CDR2 SQIVND (reference sequence). The CDR3 is made up of 12 amino acids. The CDR3 here is CASKATHYGYTF. DNA for the CDR3: TGTGCCAGTAAGGCCACGCACTATGGCTACACCTTC.

This clone occurred a few times. The gene calls are TRBV23-1 and TRBJ1-4; TRBD1 is a possible D gene (5 bases). TRBV23-1 is marked as an open reading frame, function uncertain. The CDR3 loop spans 17 amino acids. V lost 4 bases, J lost 4 bases, and 19 bases lay in between. CDR3 protein: CASSPPGGREDNEKLFF. The DNA for the CDR3 is TGCGCCAGCAGTCCCCCGGGGGGGAGGGAAGATAATGAAAAACTGTTTTTT.

The chain recombines TRBV2 with TRBJ2-1; 8 bases map to TRBD2. V shed 9 bases, J shed 0 bases, and the junction held 10 bases outside the gene matches. The CDR3 totals 16 residues. CDR1 and CDR2 (germline): SNHLY, FYNNEI. The CDR3 spells CARGSGGLSSYNEQFF. The CDR3 nucleotides are TGTGCCAGGGGGAGCGGGGGCCTCAGCTCCTACAATGAGCAGTTCTTC.

V is TRBV6-2 or TRBV6-3 and J is TRBJ1-2; D gene unclear. Per germline, CDR1 MNHEY and CDR2 SVGEGT. Trimming cost V 2 bases and J 0 bases, with 7 bases left between them. The CDR3 runs to 14 residues. The CDR3 nucleotides read TGTGCCAGCAGTTACGGTGCACCTAACTATGGCTACACCTTC. This translates into CASSYGAPNYGYTF.

The chain combines TRBV5-5 with TRBJ1-4; 10 bases fit TRBD1. Trimming at V came to 4 bases and at J to 5 bases, leaving 5 bases not matched to a gene. This CDR3 spans 15 amino acids. CDR1 is SGHKS, CDR2 YYEKEE, per germline (reference sequence). This CDR3 is CASSTRQGANEKLFF. For the CDR3, the DNA is TGTGCCAGCAGCACCCGACAGGGGGCGAATGAAAAACTGTTTTTT.

The chain links TRBV5-1 to TRBJ2-1, with TRBD2 as a possible D gene (6 bases). Germline V gene data show CDR1 as SGHRS and CDR2 as YFSETQ. There are 14 residues in the CDR3. Trimming cost V 0 bases and J 5 bases, with 9 bases left between them. This chain's CDR3 is CASSLGAGNNEQFF. CDR3 DNA: TGCGCCAGCAGCTTGGGGGCGGGGAACAATGAGCAGTTCTTC.

The rearrangement uses TRBV2 and TRBJ1-1; 7 bases match TRBD1. Germline trimming cut 4 bases from V and 0 bases from J; bases unmatched to any gene: 2. Germline V gene lookup returns CDR1 SNHLY and CDR2 FYNNEI. The CDR3 runs 14 residues. This CDR3 is CASSGQGLNTEAFF. DNA for the CDR3: TGTGCCAGCAGTGGACAGGGCCTGAACACTGAAGCTTTCTTT.

The genes are TRBV5-4 and TRBJ2-7, with D possibly matching TRBD1 (6 bases). The length of the CDR3 is 16 residues. V was pared by 0 bases and J by 1 base, with 14 bases between. Germline values: CDR1 SGHNT, CDR2 YYREEE (reference sequence). CDR3 amino acids: CASSLGGQMGSYEQYF. The CDR3 DNA is TGTGCCAGCAGCTTGGGGGGGCAGATGGGGTCCTACGAGCAGTACTTC.